Below, one T cell receptor (beta chain) is given with its context. The sample comes from a study of blood T cell repertoires in COVID-19. Clones were read by immunoSEQ multiplex PCR, and TCRdb kept only the in-frame ones, dropping some. The sample has roughly 76,000 clones, about nine tenths seen once. Germline lookup yields CDR1 MDHEN and CDR2 SYDVKM. CDR3 length: 14 residues. The V end was cut by 0 bases, the J end by 5 bases, with 10 bases between. This rearrangement joins TRBV28 to TRBJ1-2; weak D call: TRBD1 (5 bases). The TCR was taken from a woman older than 75 with active or convalescent COVID-19. The sequenced sample was peripheral blood. The CDR3: CASSLWMTVYGYTF. The CDR3 DNA follows: TGTGCCAGCAGTTTATGGATGACAGTTTATGGCTACACCTTC.